This T cell receptor beta chain was profiled in a study of identical twins. V shed 6 bases and J shed 12 bases, with 12 bases lying between them. The CDR3 length is 11 residues. TCRdb called the 5' RACE reads again in MiXCR, with one record for every CDR3 protein. The profile shows about 250,000 distinct CDR3 sequences, about 14% of them singletons. This clonotype came up many times. This TCR derives from a woman under 30 in good health. J is TRBJ2-1 and V is TRBV12-3 or TRBV12-4; D is perhaps TRBD1 (5 bases). The sequenced material came from memory (CD45RO+) T cells sorted from blood. The CDR3 loop is CASSNRIGQFF. The CDR3 DNA follows: TGTGCCAGCAGCAACAGGATCGGGCAGTTCTTC.